This passage covers 28 T cell receptor beta chains from one sample sequenced in a study of cytomegalovirus exposure and HLA in healthy donors. PCR used 60 Vbeta primers and 13 Jbeta primers. Profiled with immunoSEQ multiplex PCR; TCRdb holds only in-frame clones, not every one. The sample carries around 130,000 clones, roughly 80% recorded once. Sequencing input: PBMCs. These receptors all come from a woman aged 60-75 years in good health and CMV-seronegative.

The J gene is TRBJ2-7, the V gene TRBV5-1; TRBD2 agrees at 16 bases. Germline values: CDR1 SGHRS, CDR2 YFSETQ. V dropped 4 bases and J dropped 2; count of bases not matched to a gene: 6. The CDR3 has 17 amino acids. In DNA form, the CDR3 reads TGCGCCAGCAGCGGGACTAGCGGGGGGGCTTTAACCTACGAGCAGTACTTC. Translated, it gives CASSGTSGGALTYEQYF.

The chain has TRBV6-5 and TRBJ2-1; 7 nucleotides agree with TRBD2. The length of the CDR3 is 13 residues. Germline V gene data show CDR1 as MNHEY and CDR2 as SVGAGI. V gave up 5 bases and J gave up 10 bases; unmatched junction bases: 8. CDR3: CASSRTRNEEQFF. CDR3 nucleotide sequence: TGTGCCAGCAGTCGGACTAGGAACGAGGAGCAGTTCTTC.

This rearrangement joins TRBV5-1 to TRBJ2-3; a weak D match, TRBD2 (6 bases). The length of the CDR3 is 15 residues. Trimming removed 7 bases from V and 5 bases from J, with 20 bases in between. CDR1 is SGHRS, CDR2 YFSETQ, per germline. The CDR3 reads CASRISGWAGDTQYF. The CDR3 bases are TGCGCCAGCCGAATCAGCGGGTGGGCCGGAGATACGCAGTATTTT. Drawing the rest from reference TRBV5-1 and TRBJ2-3, the complete variable domain is KAGVTQTPRYLIKTRGQQVTLSCSPISGHRSVSWYQQTPGQGLQFLFEYFSETQRNKGNFPGRFSGRQFSNSRSEMNVSTLELGDSALYLCASRISGWAGDTQYFGPGTRLTVL.

This chain connects TRBV4-2 to TRBJ2-2, with 8 bases identical to TRBD1. The CDR3 is made up of 17 amino acids. Germline trimming cut 3 bases from V and 2 bases from J; bases unmatched to any gene: 8. Germline lookup yields CDR1 LGHNA and CDR2 YNFKEQ. This CDR3 reads CASSHSGGRGNTGELFF. DNA of the CDR3: TGTGCCAGCAGCCACTCAGGGGGCAGGGGTAACACCGGGGAGCTGTTTTTT.

The rearrangement joins TRBV28 to TRBJ1-2; 10 positions agree with TRBD1. CDR1 is MDHEN, CDR2 SYDVKM, per germline. The J segment lost 3 bases and the V segment lost 9 bases, leaving 4 bases of the junction unmatched. The CDR3 runs to 13 residues. CDR3 DNA: TGTGCCAGTGGACAGGGGGTCCACTATGGCTACACCTTC. Translating gives CASGQGVHYGYTF.

The chain links TRBV4-1 to TRBJ2-5; 12 bases map to TRBD2. The closer fit of TRBJ2-7 to the DNA end suggests the J call may be wrong. This CDR3 spans 15 amino acids. Germline V gene lookup returns CDR1 MGHRA and CDR2 YSYEKL. The CDR3 DNA reads as TGCGCCAGCAGCCTCTGGACTAGCGGGATGGACGAGCAGTACTTC. The encoded protein is CASSLWTSGMDEQYF.

The V call is TRBV11-1, the J call TRBJ2-2; maybe TRBD1 (6 bases). Germline CDR1 reads SGHAT; CDR2 reads FQDESV (reference sequence). The ends were cut back, 2 bases at V and 6 bases at J, with 10 bases in the middle. This CDR3 is 14 amino acids long. Here the CDR3 reads CASSLLRGSGELFF. CDR3 bases: TGTGCCAGCAGCTTACTGAGGGGGTCCGGGGAGCTGTTTTTT. The complete variable domain, with remaining parts taken from reference TRBV11-1 and TRBJ2-2, reads EAEVAQSPRYKITEKSQAVAFWCDPISGHATLYWYRQILGQGPELLVQFQDESVVDDSQLPKDRFSAERLKGVDSTLKIQPAELGDSAMYLCASSLLRGSGELFFGEGSRLTVL.

V and J are TRBV7-9 and TRBJ2-2; unclear D gene. Germline loops: CDR1 SEHNR, CDR2 FQNEAQ (reference sequence). This CDR3 spans 14 amino acids. V lost 5 bases, J lost 7 bases, and 14 bases lay in between. The CDR3 DNA sequence: TGTGCCAGCAGCCCGTTCGCGGCTGGCGGGGAGCTGTTTTTT. Translation: CASSPFAAGGELFF.

The rearrangement links TRBV30 to TRBJ1-3; D is uncertain. The V and J ends lost 5 bases and 0 bases respectively, with 11 bases between them. CDR1 is GTSNPN and CDR2 is SVGIG in the germline V gene (reference sequence). This CDR3 is built from 14 residues. CDR3 nucleotide sequence: TGTGCCTGGCAACATTTCCTCTCTGGAAACACCATATATTTT. It is translated as CAWQHFLSGNTIYF.

The chain uses TRBV19 and TRBJ1-1, with TRBD1 matching over 8 bases. V shed 2 bases and J 1 base; nucleotides not matched to a gene: 6. The germline V gene has CDR1 LNHDA and CDR2 SQIVND (reference sequence). There are 16 residues in the CDR3. The CDR3 reads CASSIKTDRANTEAFF. As DNA, the CDR3 is TGTGCCAGTAGTATAAAAACGGACAGGGCGAACACTGAAGCTTTCTTT.

This clone was observed a few times. The chain couples TRBV2 to TRBJ1-5, with 7 bases lining up with TRBD1. Germline V gene sequence: CDR1 SNHLY, CDR2 FYNNEI. V dropped 10 bases and J dropped 0; count of bases not matched to a gene: 9. The CDR3 contains 15 residues. The CDR3: CATRKTGNSNQPQHF. CDR3 in DNA: TGTGCCACCAGAAAGACAGGGAATAGCAATCAGCCCCAGCATTTT.

This clone came up a few times. The chain recombines TRBV5-1 with TRBJ2-3, with D uncertain. Germline CDR1 and CDR2: SGHRS and YFSETQ. Trimming cost V 0 bases and J 3 bases, with 5 bases left between them. The length of the CDR3 is 13 residues. In DNA, the CDR3 is TGCGCCAGCAGCTTGGGCCAGACAGATACGCAGTATTTT. Translation: CASSLGQTDTQYF. The full variable domain, with the rest looked up from reference TRBV5-1 and TRBJ2-3, is KAGVTQTPRYLIKTRGQQVTLSCSPISGHRSVSWYQQTPGQGLQFLFEYFSETQRNKGNFPGRFSGRQFSNSRSEMNVSTLELGDSALYLCASSLGQTDTQYFGPGTRLTVL.

V usage is TRBV6-6 and J usage is TRBJ2-5; TRBD1 might be the D (6 bases). Trimming left V 2 bases short and J 5 bases short, with 9 bases between. Germline V CDR1 and CDR2: MNHNY, SVGAGI (reference sequence). The CDR3 consists of 13 residues. The CDR3 sequence: CASSYQGRETQYF. CDR3 sequence (DNA): TGTGCCAGCAGTTACCAGGGGCGGGAGACCCAGTACTTC.

This clone was detected only a few times. This chain joins TRBV28 and TRBJ1-1; maybe TRBD1 (6 bases). Germline lookup yields CDR1 MDHEN and CDR2 SYDVKM. Trimming pared 3 bases from V and 1 base from J, leaving 12 bases between. This CDR3 region has 15 residues. The CDR3 region is CASSFRGRTNTEAFF. The CDR3 DNA follows: TGTGCCAGCAGTTTCAGGGGTCGAACGAACACTGAAGCTTTCTTT.

This clone was counted between two and nine times. The CDR3, as DNA: TGTGCCAGCAGTCCCCGTCCCGGGACTGAAGCTTTCTTT. This translates into CASSPRPGTEAFF. V and J are TRBV27 and TRBJ1-1; no firm D call. The germline gives CDR1 MNHEY, CDR2 SMNVEV (reference sequence). The CDR3 covers 13 residues. Trimming stripped 5 bases from V and 5 bases from J, with 12 bases between.

The chain combines TRBV5-1 with TRBJ2-5; D not certain. V was pared by 3 bases and J by 3 bases, with 6 bases between. This CDR3 has 12 amino acids. Germline V CDR1 and CDR2: SGHRS, YFSETQ. CDR3 nucleotides: TGCGCCAGCAGCTCCCCCGAAGAGACCCAGTACTTC. This codes for CASSSPEETQYF.

The chain carries TRBV19 and TRBJ1-1; perhaps TRBD1 as D (6 bases). The CDR3 totals 15 residues. Deletions cut 5 bases from V and 6 bases from J, with 19 bases between. Germline V gene data show CDR1 as LNHDA and CDR2 as SQIVND (reference sequence). The CDR3 nucleotides are TGTGCCAGTAGTCTCCGGGGGGCGGCGGACTCTGAAGCTTTCTTT. Protein sequence: CASSLRGAADSEAFF.

This clone turned up a few times. The chain couples TRBV28 to TRBJ1-1; tentative D call: TRBD1 (6 bases). Germline V gives CDR1 MDHEN, CDR2 SYDVKM. Deletions cut 5 bases from V and 0 bases from J, with 13 bases between. This CDR3 is 15 amino acids long. Here the CDR3 reads CASSIRQAMNTEAFF. DNA for the CDR3: TGTGCCAGCAGTATTCGACAGGCCATGAACACTGAAGCTTTCTTT.

The chain uses TRBV6-6 and TRBJ2-3, with D possibly TRBD2 on 5 matching bases. V was cut by 2 bases and J by 1 base, with 10 bases left in between. Germline loops: CDR1 MNHNY, CDR2 SVGAGI (reference sequence). This CDR3 has 15 residues. The CDR3 DNA is TGTGCCAGCAGTTACAACTCAGCGGGCACAGATACGCAGTATTTT. Translation gives CASSYNSAGTDTQYF.

This chain joins TRBV5-1 and TRBJ2-7; possible D gene TRBD2, 6 bases. Germline-derived CDR1 and CDR2 are SGHRS and YFSETQ. The V end was cut by 5 bases, the J end by 3 bases, with 21 bases between. CDR3 length: 16 residues. CDR3 bases: TGCGCCAGCAGAGGTAGCGGTACGGGGATGGGCTACGAGCAGTACTTC. Translation: CASRGSGTGMGYEQYF.

The genes are TRBV28 and TRBJ2-7; 13 nucleotides match TRBD2. The J segment lost 6 bases and the V segment lost 0 bases, leaving 8 bases of the junction unmatched. The CDR3 covers 17 residues. CDR1 is MDHEN, CDR2 SYDVKM, per germline. The CDR3 region has the DNA TGTGCCAGCAGTTTATGGGAACTAGCGGGGGGGCCGGGCGAGCAGTACTTC. This sequence encodes CASSLWELAGGPGEQYF.

This rearrangement joins TRBV28 to TRBJ2-7, with a tentative D call TRBD1 (5 bases). The CDR3 consists of 14 residues. Looked up from germline, CDR1 is MDHEN and CDR2 is SYDVKM. Trimming took 5 bases from V and 0 from J, leaving 11 bases between them. The CDR3 coding sequence is TGTGCCAGCAGTGTACCAGGGAACTCCTACGAGCAGTACTTC. Encoded protein: CASSVPGNSYEQYF. The full variable domain, in which reference TRBV28 and TRBJ2-7 provide the parts outside the CDR3, is DVKVTQSSRYLVKRTGEKVFLECVQDMDHENMFWYRQDPGLGLRLIYFSYDVKMKEKGDIPEGYSVSREKKERFSLILESASTNQTSMYLCASSVPGNSYEQYFGPGTRLTVT.

The J gene is TRBJ1-3, the V gene TRBV18; no clear D gene. The CDR3 contains 13 residues. Germline V lookup: CDR1 KGHSH, CDR2 LQKENI. V lost 0 bases, J lost 3 bases, and 3 bases lay in between. This CDR3 is CASSPPGGNTIYF. The CDR3 region has the DNA TGTGCCAGCTCACCACCCGGTGGAAACACCATATATTTT.

This clone was seen a single time. The chain couples TRBV4-1 to TRBJ2-5, with 7 bases identical to TRBD1. This CDR3 contains 15 residues. In germline, CDR1 is MGHRA, CDR2 YSYEKL. J was trimmed by 4 bases and V by 3 bases; bases with no gene match: 8. The DNA of the CDR3 is TGCGCCAGCAGCCATGTCAGGGGGATGCGAGAGACCCAGTACTTC. It encodes CASSHVRGMRETQYF.

The rearrangement links TRBV4-1 to TRBJ1-6; no firm D call. This CDR3 region has 16 residues. V lost 2 bases, J lost 6 bases, and 14 bases lay in between. CDR1 is MGHRA and CDR2 is YSYEKL in the germline V gene. The chain's CDR3 is CASSQSLRRGNSPLHF. DNA of the CDR3: TGCGCCAGCAGCCAATCCTTGCGACGGGGTAATTCACCCCTCCACTTT.

V usage is TRBV27 and J usage is TRBJ2-7, with 14 nucleotides matching TRBD2. The V and J ends lost 6 bases and 2 bases, in that order; junction bases with no gene match: 9. The CDR3 runs to 17 residues. The V gene's germline CDR1 is MNHEY and CDR2 SMNVEV (reference sequence). CDR3: CASSTGTSGSFAYEQYF. For the CDR3, the DNA is TGTGCCAGCAGCACCGGGACTAGCGGGAGTTTCGCCTACGAGCAGTACTTC.

The chain recombines TRBV7-9 with TRBJ2-7; 12 nucleotides align to TRBD1. Trimming removed 4 bases from V and 6 bases from J; junction bases left unmatched: 10. The CDR3 has 16 amino acids. Germline assignment: CDR1 SEHNR and CDR2 FQNEAQ (reference sequence). For the CDR3, the DNA is TGTGCCAGCAGCTCAAGGGTGGGACAGGGGGCTCCCGAGCAGTACTTC. Encoded protein: CASSSRVGQGAPEQYF. The full variable domain, completed using reference TRBV7-9 and TRBJ2-7, is DTGVSQNPRHKITKRGQNVTFRCDPISEHNRLYWYRQTLGQGPEFLTYFQNEAQLEKSRLLSDRFSAERPKGSFSTLEIQRTEQGDSAMYLCASSSRVGQGAPEQYFGPGTRLTVT.

The chain joins TRBV28 to TRBJ1-5; D perhaps matches TRBD1 (6 bases). CDR3 length equals 15 residues. Germline V gives CDR1 MDHEN, CDR2 SYDVKM. Trimming removed 7 bases at V and 0 bases at J, with 13 bases between. The CDR3 DNA is TGTGCCAGCATATTCGGGACACATAGCAATCAGCCCCAGCATTTT. This codes for CASIFGTHSNQPQHF.